Following are 8 T cell receptor beta chains from one sample sequenced in a study of identical twins. TCRdb recomputed calls from the 5' RACE reads with MiXCR, one row per CDR3 protein. The table includes some 1,700,000 distinct CDR3 sequences, about 30% detected once. Sequenced input: cord blood. The receptors originated from a newborn girl in good health.

V gene TRBV28 combines with J gene TRBJ2-5, with TRBD1 matching 9 bases. CDR3 length: 15 residues. The V and J ends lost 8 bases and 1 base, in that order; junction bases with no gene match: 8. Per germline, CDR1 MDHEN and CDR2 SYDVKM. DNA of the CDR3: TGTGCCAGCTCATTGGGACAGGGACTCCAAGAGACCCAGTACTTC. This translates into CASSLGQGLQETQYF.

Notes on this clonotype: A much larger clone sits a single nucleotide away, making a read error possible. The V and J genes are TRBV5-1 and TRBJ2-1; maybe TRBD2 (5 bases). Trimming removed 1 base from V and 13 bases from J, with 12 bases in between. The CDR3 has 12 residues. Germline CDR1 reads SGHRS; CDR2 reads YFSETQ. CDR3 in amino acids: CASSLNGETQFF. The CDR3 DNA reads TGCGCCAGCAGCTTGAATGGGGAGACCCAGTTCTTC. The whole variable domain, remainder taken from reference TRBV5-1 and TRBJ2-1, is KAGVTQTPRYLIKTRGQQVTLSCSPISGHRSVSWYQQTPGQGLQFLFEYFSETQRNKGNFPGRFSGRQFSNSRSEMNVSTLELGDSALYLCASSLNGETQFFGPGTRLTVL.

Concerning this clonotype itself: Compared with germline, one end of the junction differs, possibly owing to a read error. The V gene is TRBV29-1, the J gene TRBJ2-3; no definite D call. This CDR3 has 15 residues. Germline V gene lookup returns CDR1 SQVTM and CDR2 ANQGSEA. CDR3 nucleotide sequence: TGCAGCGTTGAAGGGAATCCCTGGACCAAAGATGCGCAGTATTTT. Its translation is CSVEGNPWTKDAQYF.

This chain links TRBV12-5 with TRBJ2-1; 7 bases are shared with TRBD1. V shed 5 bases and J 8 bases; nucleotides not matched to a gene: 6. Germline lookup yields CDR1 LGHNT and CDR2 FRNRAP. The CDR3 is 13 amino acids. In DNA, the CDR3 is TGTGCTAGTGGTGATTCACAGGGGCATGAGCAGTTCTTC. Translation gives CASGDSQGHEQFF.

The J gene is TRBJ1-5, the V gene TRBV28; D gene uncertain. V was trimmed by 6 bases and J by 0 bases, leaving 15 bases between them. Germline CDR1 MDHEN, CDR2 SYDVKM. This CDR3 contains 16 residues. CDR3 coding DNA: TGTGCCAGCAGCCCCACTCAGGCTTATAGCAATCAGCCCCAGCATTTT. It encodes CASSPTQAYSNQPQHF.

The chain carries TRBV2 and TRBJ2-7; D is ambiguous. There are 13 residues in the CDR3. The germline V gene encodes CDR1 SNHLY and CDR2 FYNNEI. V lost 6 bases to trimming and J lost 0 bases, with 9 bases between them. The CDR3: CASRIYLSYEQYF. The CDR3 nucleotides read TGTGCCAGCAGGATTTACCTCTCCTACGAGCAGTACTTC. Full variable domain (remainder filled in from reference TRBV2 and TRBJ2-7): EPEVTQTPSHQVTQMGQEVILRCVPISNHLYFYWYRQILGQKVEFLVSFYNNEISEKSEIFDDQFSVERPDGSNFTLKIRSTKLEDSAMYFCASRIYLSYEQYFGPGTRLTVT.

This sequence joins TRBV12-3 or TRBV12-4 and TRBJ2-5, with 7 bases identical to TRBD1. The trim removed 6 bases at V and 4 bases at J, leaving 5 bases unmatched. The CDR3 length is 13 residues. The CDR3 spells CASSTTGRETQYF. The CDR3 nucleotides are TGTGCCAGCAGCACGACAGGGAGAGAGACCCAGTACTTC.

V usage is TRBV18 and J usage is TRBJ2-5; 12 nucleotides line up with TRBD1. The CDR3 spans 16 residues. Losses at the gene ends were 6 bases for V and 11 bases for J; bases not matched to a gene: 16. Looked up from germline, CDR1 is KGHSH and CDR2 is LQKENI. CDR3 protein: CASSSTTGTGGNEQYF. The CDR3 DNA is TGTGCCAGCTCTTCAACCACCGGGACAGGGGGCAATGAGCAGTACTTC.